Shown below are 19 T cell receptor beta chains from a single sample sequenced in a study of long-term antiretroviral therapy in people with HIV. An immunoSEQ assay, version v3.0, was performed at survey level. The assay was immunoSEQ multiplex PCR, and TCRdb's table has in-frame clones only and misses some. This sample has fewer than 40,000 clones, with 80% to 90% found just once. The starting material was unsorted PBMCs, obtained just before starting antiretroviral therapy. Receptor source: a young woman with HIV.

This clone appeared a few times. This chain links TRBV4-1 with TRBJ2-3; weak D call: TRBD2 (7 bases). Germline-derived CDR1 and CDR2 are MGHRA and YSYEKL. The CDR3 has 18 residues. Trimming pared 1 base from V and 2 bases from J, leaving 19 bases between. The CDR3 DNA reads TGCGCCAGCAGCCAAGGGGGGCAAACTAGCGACGACACAGATACGCAGTATTTT. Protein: CASSQGGQTSDDTDTQYF.

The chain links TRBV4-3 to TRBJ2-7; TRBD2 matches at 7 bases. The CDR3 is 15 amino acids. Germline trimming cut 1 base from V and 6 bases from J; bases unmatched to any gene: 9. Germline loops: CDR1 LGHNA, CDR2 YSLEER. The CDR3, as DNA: TGCGCCAGCAGCCAAGTTGGCGGACTAGTCCGCGAGCAGTACTTC. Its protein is CASSQVGGLVREQYF.

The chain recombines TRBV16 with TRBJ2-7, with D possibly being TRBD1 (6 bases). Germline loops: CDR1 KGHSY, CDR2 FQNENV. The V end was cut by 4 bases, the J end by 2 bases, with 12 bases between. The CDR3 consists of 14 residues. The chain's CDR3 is CASSLQGKPYEQYF. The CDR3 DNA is TGTGCCAGCAGCCTACAGGGCAAACCCTACGAGCAGTACTTC.

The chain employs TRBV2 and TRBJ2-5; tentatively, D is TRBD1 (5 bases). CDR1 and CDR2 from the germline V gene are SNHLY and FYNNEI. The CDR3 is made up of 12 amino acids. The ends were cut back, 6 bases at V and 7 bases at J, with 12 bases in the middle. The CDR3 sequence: CASRAGKGTQYF. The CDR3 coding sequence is TGTGCCAGCAGGGCAGGGAAGGGGACCCAGTACTTC.

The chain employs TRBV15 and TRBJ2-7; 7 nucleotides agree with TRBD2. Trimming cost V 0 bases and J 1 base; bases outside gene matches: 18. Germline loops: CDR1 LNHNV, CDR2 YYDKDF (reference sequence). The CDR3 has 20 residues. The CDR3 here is CATSRDLQRTRHLGSYEQYF. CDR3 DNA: TGTGCCACCAGCAGAGACTTACAAAGGACTAGACATTTAGGATCCTACGAGCAGTACTTC.

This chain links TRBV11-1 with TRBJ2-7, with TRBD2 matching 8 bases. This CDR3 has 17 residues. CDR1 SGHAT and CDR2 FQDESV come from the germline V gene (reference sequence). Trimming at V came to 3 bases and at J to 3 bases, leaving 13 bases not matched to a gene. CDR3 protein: CASSFSVSSGRYYEQYF. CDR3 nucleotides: TGTGCCAGCAGCTTTTCCGTCTCTAGCGGGCGCTACTACGAGCAGTACTTC.

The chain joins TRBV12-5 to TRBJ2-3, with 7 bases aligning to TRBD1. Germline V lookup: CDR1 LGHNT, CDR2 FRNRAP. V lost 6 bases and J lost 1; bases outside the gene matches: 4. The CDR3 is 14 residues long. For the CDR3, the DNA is TGTGCTAGTGGCCCAGGGACAGGCACAGATACGCAGTATTTT. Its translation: CASGPGTGTDTQYF. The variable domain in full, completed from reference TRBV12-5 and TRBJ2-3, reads DARVTQTPRHKVTEMGQEVTMRCQPILGHNTVFWYRQTMMQGLELLAYFRNRAPLDDSGMPKDRFSAEMPDATLATLKIQPSEPRDSAVYFCASGPGTGTDTQYFGPGTRLTVL.

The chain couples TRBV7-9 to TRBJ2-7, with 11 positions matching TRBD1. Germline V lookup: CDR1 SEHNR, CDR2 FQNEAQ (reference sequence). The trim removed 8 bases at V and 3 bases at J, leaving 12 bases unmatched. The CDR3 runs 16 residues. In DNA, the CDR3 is TGTGCCAGCCGTAGAGATGGACAGGGGGCTAACTACGAGCAGTACTTC. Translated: CASRRDGQGANYEQYF.

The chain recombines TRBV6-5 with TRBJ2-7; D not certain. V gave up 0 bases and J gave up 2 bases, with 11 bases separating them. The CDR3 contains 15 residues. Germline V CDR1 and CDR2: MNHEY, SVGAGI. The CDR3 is CASSYSWQPAYEQYF. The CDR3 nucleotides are TGTGCCAGCAGTTACTCCTGGCAGCCCGCCTACGAGCAGTACTTC.

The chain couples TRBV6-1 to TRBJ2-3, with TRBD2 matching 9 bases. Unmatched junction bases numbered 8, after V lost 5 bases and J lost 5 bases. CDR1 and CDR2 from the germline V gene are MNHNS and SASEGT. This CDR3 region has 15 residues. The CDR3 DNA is TGTGCCAGCAGTACGATAGCGGGAGAGGGAGATACGCAGTATTTT. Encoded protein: CASSTIAGEGDTQYF.

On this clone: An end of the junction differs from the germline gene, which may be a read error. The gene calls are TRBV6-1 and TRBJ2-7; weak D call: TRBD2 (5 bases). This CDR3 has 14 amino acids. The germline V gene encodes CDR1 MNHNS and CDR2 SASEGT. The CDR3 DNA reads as TGTGTCAGCAGTTCAGAAGCGGTCTCCTACGAGCAGTACTTC. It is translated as CVSSSEAVSYEQYF.

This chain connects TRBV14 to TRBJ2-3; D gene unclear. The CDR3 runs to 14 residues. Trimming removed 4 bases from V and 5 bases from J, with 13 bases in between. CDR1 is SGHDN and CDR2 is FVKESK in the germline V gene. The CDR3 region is CASSRSYGEDTQYF. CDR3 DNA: TGTGCCAGCAGCCGATCCTATGGGGAAGATACGCAGTATTTT.

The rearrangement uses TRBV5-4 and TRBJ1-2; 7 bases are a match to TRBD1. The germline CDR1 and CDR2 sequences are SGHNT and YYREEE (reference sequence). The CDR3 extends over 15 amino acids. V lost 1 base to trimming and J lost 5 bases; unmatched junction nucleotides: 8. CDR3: CASSLPTGEVYGYTF. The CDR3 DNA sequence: TGTGCCAGCAGCTTGCCCACAGGGGAGGTTTATGGCTACACCTTC.

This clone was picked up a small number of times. The CDR3 spells CASSVAGPENIQYF. As DNA, the CDR3 is TGTGCCAGCAGCGTAGCAGGGCCGGAAAACATTCAGTACTTC. The rearrangement joins TRBV9 to TRBJ2-4, with D perhaps matching TRBD1 (5 bases). Germline V gives CDR1 SGDLS, CDR2 YYNGEE. The CDR3 is 14 residues long. V was trimmed by 0 bases and J by 5 bases, leaving 9 bases between them.

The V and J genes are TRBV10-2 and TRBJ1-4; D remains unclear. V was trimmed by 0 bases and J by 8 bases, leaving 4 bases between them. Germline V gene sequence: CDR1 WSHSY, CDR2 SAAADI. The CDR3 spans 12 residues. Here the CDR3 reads CASSESSEKLFF. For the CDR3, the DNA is TGCGCCAGCAGTGAGTCTAGCGAAAAACTGTTTTTT.

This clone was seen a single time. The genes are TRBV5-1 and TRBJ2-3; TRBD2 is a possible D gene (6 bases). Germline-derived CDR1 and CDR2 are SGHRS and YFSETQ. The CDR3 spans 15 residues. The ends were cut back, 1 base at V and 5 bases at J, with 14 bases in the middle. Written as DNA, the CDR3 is TGCGCCAGCAGCTTGTATCGGGAGCGGGTAGATACGCAGTATTTT. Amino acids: CASSLYRERVDTQYF. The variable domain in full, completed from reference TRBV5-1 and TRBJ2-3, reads KAGVTQTPRYLIKTRGQQVTLSCSPISGHRSVSWYQQTPGQGLQFLFEYFSETQRNKGNFPGRFSGRQFSNSRSEMNVSTLELGDSALYLCASSLYRERVDTQYFGPGTRLTVL.

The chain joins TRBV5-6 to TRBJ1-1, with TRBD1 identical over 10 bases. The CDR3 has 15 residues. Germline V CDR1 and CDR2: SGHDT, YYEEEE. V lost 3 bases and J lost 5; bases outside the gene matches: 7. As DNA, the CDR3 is TGTGCCAGCAGCTCATGGGACAGGGGATGGACTGAAGCTTTCTTT. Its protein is CASSSWDRGWTEAFF.

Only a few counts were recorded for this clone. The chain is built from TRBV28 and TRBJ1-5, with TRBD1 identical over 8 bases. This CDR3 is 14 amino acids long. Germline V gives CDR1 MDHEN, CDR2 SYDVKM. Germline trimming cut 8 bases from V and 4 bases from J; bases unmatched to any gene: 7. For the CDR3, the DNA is TGTGCCAGCGGGCAGGGGGCGGCGAATCAGCCCCAGCATTTT. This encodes CASGQGAANQPQHF.

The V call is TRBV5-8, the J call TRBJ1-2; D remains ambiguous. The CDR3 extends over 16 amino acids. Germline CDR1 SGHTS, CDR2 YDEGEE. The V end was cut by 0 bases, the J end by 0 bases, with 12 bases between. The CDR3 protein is CASSLDLPGSNYGYTF. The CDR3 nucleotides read TGTGCCAGCAGCTTGGATCTGCCGGGATCTAACTATGGCTACACCTTC.